Listed below are T cell receptor beta chains from one sample, sequenced in a study of cytomegalovirus exposure and HLA in healthy donors. Repertoires were generated with immunoSEQ multiplex PCR, while TCRdb's copy carries only in-frame clones and drops some. The sample carries 45,000 to 65,000 clones, more than 80% recorded once. The specimen was PBMCs. Every receptor here comes from a man aged 18 to 29 in good health and CMV-seronegative. Both conserved end residues are part of each CDR3. The order of the fields is D gene, J gene, clone size, V gene, CDR3 DNA, CDR3 protein. D genes are given only for firm matches. Size is omitted from some rows. Given values are once, few, many or a class for expanded clones.

d_gene: -
j_gene: TRBJ2-7
abundance: -
v_gene: TRBV4-1
CDR3nt: TGCGCCAGCAGCCAATACGACACCGACTACTACGAGCAGTACTTC
CDR3aa: CASSQYDTDYYEQYF

d_gene: -
j_gene: TRBJ1-3
abundance: -
v_gene: TRBV4-1
CDR3nt: TGCGCCAGCAGCCAAGATCCGGGCTCTGGAAACACCATATATTTT
CDR3aa: CASSQDPGSGNTIYF

d_gene: TRBD2
j_gene: TRBJ2-2
abundance: -
v_gene: TRBV9
CDR3nt: TGTGCCAGCAGCGCCCGATCCGGGACTAGGAGTGACACCGGGGAGCTGTTTTTT
CDR3aa: CASSARSGTRSDTGELFF

d_gene: TRBD2
j_gene: TRBJ2-3
abundance: -
v_gene: TRBV2
CDR3nt: TGTGCCAGCAGGCTAGCGGGAGCCACAGATACGCAGTATTTT
CDR3aa: CASRLAGATDTQYF

d_gene: TRBD1
j_gene: TRBJ1-2
abundance: -
v_gene: TRBV2
CDR3nt: TGTGCCAGCACCAGGGACAGGGGTGCAGGTGGCTACACCTTC
CDR3aa: CASTRDRGAGGYTF

d_gene: -
j_gene: TRBJ1-5
abundance: -
v_gene: TRBV6-5
CDR3nt: TGTGCCAGCAGTCCTAGACAGGTAGGAAATCAGCCCCAGCATTTT
CDR3aa: CASSPRQVGNQPQHF

d_gene: TRBD2
j_gene: TRBJ2-7
abundance: -
v_gene: TRBV29-1
CDR3nt: TGCAGCGTTGAATTAGCGGGAGAGGGACCCTACGAGCAGTACTTC
CDR3aa: CSVELAGEGPYEQYF

d_gene: TRBD1
j_gene: TRBJ2-4
abundance: -
v_gene: TRBV19
CDR3nt: TGTGCCAGTAGTAGCGTGACAGGGGTTACAGACATTCAGTACTTC
CDR3aa: CASSSVTGVTDIQYF

d_gene: -
j_gene: TRBJ2-5
abundance: -
v_gene: TRBV7-6
CDR3nt: TGTGCCAGCAGTTCCCAAGTCGCAGGTGGAGAGACCCAGTACTTC
CDR3aa: CASSSQVAGGETQYF

d_gene: -
j_gene: TRBJ2-1
abundance: -
v_gene: TRBV14
CDR3nt: TGTGCCAGCAGCCAAGATCCACCCTCCCACTTCTACAATGAGCAGTTCTTC
CDR3aa: CASSQDPPSHFYNEQFF

d_gene: TRBD2
j_gene: TRBJ2-7
abundance: -
v_gene: TRBV5-8
CDR3nt: TGTGCCAGCAGCATCTCTAGCGGGAGTCTCGAGCAGTACTTC
CDR3aa: CASSISSGSLEQYF

d_gene: TRBD2
j_gene: TRBJ2-1
abundance: -
v_gene: TRBV27
CDR3nt: TGTGCCAGCGGCACTAGCGCCTCCTACAATGAGCAGTTCTTC
CDR3aa: CASGTSASYNEQFF

d_gene: -
j_gene: TRBJ2-7
abundance: once
v_gene: TRBV5-1
CDR3nt: TGCGCCAGCAGCATGATGGGGGAGGTCCACGAGCAGTACTTC
CDR3aa: CASSMMGEVHEQYF

d_gene: TRBD2
j_gene: TRBJ2-5
abundance: -
v_gene: TRBV30
CDR3nt: TGTGCCTGGAGTAGCTTCTTAGCGGGGAAGCGAGAGACCCAGTACTTC
CDR3aa: CAWSSFLAGKRETQYF

d_gene: -
j_gene: TRBJ2-4
abundance: few
v_gene: TRBV28
CDR3nt: TGTGCCAGCAGTTACCCTCTGGAGAGCGTTCTAGCCAAAAACATTCAGTACTTC
CDR3aa: CASSYPLESVLAKNIQYF

d_gene: -
j_gene: TRBJ2-3
abundance: -
v_gene: TRBV30
CDR3nt: TGTGCCTGGAGCGCCCTAGCGACAACAGATACGCAGTATTTT
CDR3aa: CAWSALATTDTQYF

d_gene: TRBD1
j_gene: TRBJ2-7
abundance: -
v_gene: TRBV5-4
CDR3nt: TGTGCCAGCGGCCGGGACAGAGCCTACGAGCAGTACTTC
CDR3aa: CASGRDRAYEQYF

d_gene: TRBD1
j_gene: TRBJ1-5
abundance: -
v_gene: TRBV7-9
CDR3nt: TGTGCCAGCAGCTTGGGACAGGGCAATCAGCCCCAGCATTTT
CDR3aa: CASSLGQGNQPQHF

d_gene: TRBD1
j_gene: TRBJ1-1
abundance: -
v_gene: TRBV5-1
CDR3nt: TGCGCCAGCAGCTTGGGACAGGGAAGTGGCACTGAAGCTTTCTTT
CDR3aa: CASSLGQGSGTEAFF

d_gene: TRBD2
j_gene: TRBJ2-3
abundance: -
v_gene: TRBV6-5
CDR3nt: TGTGCCAGCAGTTACGAGGGACTAGCGAGCACAGATACGCAGTATTTT
CDR3aa: CASSYEGLASTDTQYF

d_gene: TRBD1
j_gene: TRBJ2-3
abundance: -
v_gene: TRBV5-5
CDR3nt: TGTGCCAGCAGCCTGAGGGACAGGGACTTCGCAGATACGCAGTATTTT
CDR3aa: CASSLRDRDFADTQYF

d_gene: -
j_gene: TRBJ1-3
abundance: -
v_gene: TRBV6-6
CDR3nt: TGTGCCAGCAGTTACGGGAGTTCTGGAAACACCATATATTTT
CDR3aa: CASSYGSSGNTIYF

d_gene: TRBD1
j_gene: TRBJ1-2
abundance: -
v_gene: TRBV6-5
CDR3nt: TGTGCCAGCAGTTACTTGGGACAGGGGGCTCATGGCTACACCTTC
CDR3aa: CASSYLGQGAHGYTF

d_gene: -
j_gene: TRBJ2-7
abundance: -
v_gene: TRBV27
CDR3nt: TGTGCCACCGGGGGTGTTAAAGGGCGTGGTGAGCAGTACTTC
CDR3aa: CATGGVKGRGEQYF

d_gene: -
j_gene: TRBJ1-2
abundance: -
v_gene: TRBV2
CDR3nt: TGTGCCAGCAGTGACCTTTTCTCCTATGGCTACACCTTC
CDR3aa: CASSDLFSYGYTF

d_gene: -
j_gene: TRBJ1-5
abundance: -
v_gene: TRBV14
CDR3nt: TGTGCCAGCAGCCAGGGGCAGTATCAGCCCCAGCATTTT
CDR3aa: CASSQGQYQPQHF

d_gene: -
j_gene: TRBJ1-1
abundance: -
v_gene: TRBV11-2
CDR3nt: TGTGCCAGCAGCTTAGGACAGCCCCCCGAGCTTTATGAAGCTTTCTTT
CDR3aa: CASSLGQPPELYEAFF

d_gene: -
j_gene: TRBJ2-2
abundance: -
v_gene: TRBV6-5
CDR3nt: TGTGCCAGCAGTTACTCGAATCCGGGGACCGGGGAGCTGTTTTTT
CDR3aa: CASSYSNPGTGELFF

d_gene: TRBD1
j_gene: TRBJ1-2
abundance: once
v_gene: TRBV28
CDR3nt: TGTGCCAGCACCCACCGGGACAGGGCTTATGGCTACACCTTC
CDR3aa: CASTHRDRAYGYTF

d_gene: TRBD1
j_gene: TRBJ2-5
abundance: -
v_gene: TRBV5-8
CDR3nt: TGTGCCAGCAGCTTGGCTGGACAGGGTTTGGGAGAGACCCAGTACTTC
CDR3aa: CASSLAGQGLGETQYF

d_gene: TRBD1
j_gene: TRBJ1-1
abundance: -
v_gene: TRBV15
CDR3nt: TGTGCCACCAGCAGGACGACAGGGTATAGGACTGAAGCTTTCTTT
CDR3aa: CATSRTTGYRTEAFF

d_gene: -
j_gene: TRBJ2-2
abundance: few
v_gene: TRBV15
CDR3nt: TGTGCCACCAGCCCCCTTAGGGGGATTACGAACACCGGGGAGCTGTTTTTT
CDR3aa: CATSPLRGITNTGELFF

d_gene: TRBD1
j_gene: TRBJ2-7
abundance: -
v_gene: TRBV28
CDR3nt: TGTGCCAGCAGTTTCAGTCAGGGGGCGCCTCTGATTTACCACGAGCAGTACTTC
CDR3aa: CASSFSQGAPLIYHEQYF

d_gene: -
j_gene: TRBJ2-3
abundance: -
v_gene: TRBV5-4
CDR3nt: TGTGCCAGCAGCGCAACTAGCACAGATACGCAGTATTTT
CDR3aa: CASSATSTDTQYF